This section outlines one T cell receptor (beta chain) sequence together with its context. The antigen is undetermined. There are 17 residues in the CDR3. Germline CDR1 and CDR2: LGHNA and YNFKEQ. J was trimmed by 4 bases and V by 0 bases; bases with no gene match: 8. This specimen belongs to a study of blood T cells in healthy people across ages. Overall study results and limits: A roughly linear age-dependent decrease characterized TCR beta diversity per million T cells. Greater diversity and more naive CD4+ cells were seen in long-lived donors than in aged donors.

Through a sample-barcoded 5' primer and a J-beta primer mix, a second PCR was run for roughly 7 to 11 cycles. From the 5' RACE reads, TCRdb called clonotypes with MiXCR, one entry per CDR3 protein. The sample lists 1.5 million to 2 million distinct CDR3 sequences, more than 35% occurring once. Every donor contributed about 10 milliliters of peripheral blood by blood draw. PBMCs numbering at least 6.5 million were isolated per sample. This TCR derives from a human donor in good health. Sample: blood. V gene TRBV4-2 combines with J gene TRBJ2-1; 8 positions match TRBD2. CDR3 amino acids: CASSQEAAGAGYNEQFF. The DNA of the CDR3 is TGTGCCAGCAGCCAAGAGGCAGCGGGGGCGGGATACAATGAGCAGTTCTTC.